This is a list of T cell receptor beta chains from one sample in a study of blood T cell repertoires in COVID-19. TCRdb's copy holds only in-frame clones and misses some; the assay was immunoSEQ multiplex PCR. In the table there are roughly 380,000 clones, over 85% of which are singletons. The sample consisted of peripheral blood. The receptors here all came from a woman between 55 and 75 years old with COVID-19, enrolled during active disease. Each CDR3 is given with its conserved first and last residue. The order of the fields is CDR3 protein, CDR3 DNA, clone size, J gene, D gene, V gene. A D gene is named only where the DNA matches it firmly. Rows give clone size only sometimes, using once, few, many, or a class for an expanded clone.

CDR3aa: CASSGGSSGNTIYF
CDR3nt: TGCGCCAGCAGTGGTGGGAGCTCTGGAAACACCATATATTTT
abundance: -
j_gene: TRBJ1-3
d_gene: -
v_gene: TRBV5-1

CDR3aa: CASSPPQGGYGYTF
CDR3nt: TGTGCCAGCAGTCCCCCGCAGGGTGGTTATGGCTACACCTTC
abundance: -
j_gene: TRBJ1-2
d_gene: -
v_gene: TRBV28

CDR3aa: CASSFRDRGLYSGANVLTF
CDR3nt: TGTGCCAGCAGTTTCCGGGACAGGGGGCTGTACTCTGGGGCCAACGTCCTGACTTTC
abundance: -
j_gene: TRBJ2-6
d_gene: TRBD1
v_gene: TRBV28

CDR3aa: CASSLWGGPYNEQFF
CDR3nt: TGCGCCAGCAGCTTGTGGGGGGGCCCGTACAATGAGCAGTTCTTC
abundance: -
j_gene: TRBJ2-1
d_gene: -
v_gene: TRBV5-1

CDR3aa: CASSRDSSSLAFF
CDR3nt: TGTGCCAGCAGCCGGGACTCCTCGTCATTAGCTTTCTTT
abundance: -
j_gene: TRBJ1-1
d_gene: -
v_gene: TRBV7-2

CDR3aa: CASSDLGGLNTEAFF
CDR3nt: TGTGCCAGCAGTGACCTAGGAGGGTTGAACACTGAAGCTTTCTTT
abundance: -
j_gene: TRBJ1-1
d_gene: -
v_gene: TRBV6-1

CDR3aa: CASSTGQAYSNEKLFF
CDR3nt: TGTGCCAGCAGCACGGGACAGGCATATAGTAATGAAAAACTGTTTTTT
abundance: -
j_gene: TRBJ1-4
d_gene: TRBD1
v_gene: TRBV28

CDR3aa: CASSPRARGVDEQYF
CDR3nt: TGTGCCAGTAGTCCGAGAGCCAGGGGGGTTGACGAGCAGTACTTC
abundance: -
j_gene: TRBJ2-7
d_gene: -
v_gene: TRBV19

CDR3aa: CASSLWTSGDQETQYF
CDR3nt: TGTGCCAGCAGTTTATGGACTAGCGGGGACCAAGAGACCCAGTACTTC
abundance: -
j_gene: TRBJ2-5
d_gene: TRBD2
v_gene: TRBV27

CDR3aa: CASSDTENQPQHF
CDR3nt: TGTGCCAGTTCTGACACAGAGAATCAGCCCCAGCATTTT
abundance: -
j_gene: TRBJ1-5
d_gene: -
v_gene: TRBV19

CDR3aa: CASSVEGQGYGYTF
CDR3nt: TGTGCCAGCAGCGTAGAGGGACAGGGGTACGGCTACACCTTC
abundance: -
j_gene: TRBJ1-2
d_gene: TRBD1
v_gene: TRBV9

CDR3aa: CASSLTWTGGSGYTF
CDR3nt: TGTGCCAGCAGTTTGACTTGGACAGGGGGGAGTGGCTACACCTTC
abundance: once
j_gene: TRBJ1-2
d_gene: TRBD1
v_gene: TRBV28

CDR3aa: CASSLHGWDTEAFF
CDR3nt: TGCGCCAGCAGCTTGCACGGGTGGGACACTGAAGCTTTCTTT
abundance: -
j_gene: TRBJ1-1
d_gene: -
v_gene: TRBV5-1

CDR3aa: CASSPLQRGGRFYGYTF
CDR3nt: TGTGCCAGCTCACCGCTCCAAAGGGGGGGGCGCTTCTATGGCTACACCTTC
abundance: -
j_gene: TRBJ1-2
d_gene: -
v_gene: TRBV18

CDR3aa: CASSFRDSGYTF
CDR3nt: TGTGCCAGCAGCTTCAGGGATTCTGGCTACACCTTC
abundance: few
j_gene: TRBJ1-2
d_gene: -
v_gene: TRBV11-1

CDR3aa: CATSDPDSYGYTF
CDR3nt: TGTGCCACCAGTGATCCGGACAGCTATGGCTACACCTTC
abundance: -
j_gene: TRBJ1-2
d_gene: -
v_gene: TRBV24-1

CDR3aa: CASRNIMNTEAFF
CDR3nt: TGCGCCAGCAGAAACATCATGAACACTGAAGCTTTCTTT
abundance: -
j_gene: TRBJ1-1
d_gene: -
v_gene: TRBV5-1

CDR3aa: CASSLEEGLAGLGETQYF
CDR3nt: TGTGCCAGCAGCTTAGAAGAAGGTCTAGCGGGGTTGGGGGAGACCCAGTACTTC
abundance: once
j_gene: TRBJ2-5
d_gene: TRBD2
v_gene: TRBV7-8

CDR3aa: CASTKTANTEAFF
CDR3nt: TGTGCCAGTACTAAGACAGCGAACACTGAAGCTTTCTTT
abundance: -
j_gene: TRBJ1-1
d_gene: -
v_gene: TRBV19

CDR3aa: CASSYSKVTGKLFF
CDR3nt: TGTGCCAGCAGTTACTCGAAGGTTACGGGGAAACTGTTTTTT
abundance: -
j_gene: TRBJ1-4
d_gene: -
v_gene: TRBV6-5

CDR3aa: CASRKEEGALTGANVLTF
CDR3nt: TGTGCCAGCAGAAAAGAGGAGGGGGCGCTTACCGGGGCCAACGTCCTGACTTTC
abundance: -
j_gene: TRBJ2-6
d_gene: -
v_gene: TRBV2

CDR3aa: CASSYNGQNTEAFF
CDR3nt: TGTGCCAGCAGTTACAATGGGCAGAACACTGAAGCTTTCTTT
abundance: -
j_gene: TRBJ1-1
d_gene: -
v_gene: TRBV6-5

CDR3aa: CASSPLGGNYGYTF
CDR3nt: TGTGCCAGCAGTCCCCTAGGAGGAAACTATGGCTACACCTTC
abundance: -
j_gene: TRBJ1-2
d_gene: -
v_gene: TRBV28

CDR3aa: CASSMGHTPQHF
CDR3nt: TGTGCCAGTAGTATGGGCCATACGCCCCAGCATTTT
abundance: -
j_gene: TRBJ1-5
d_gene: -
v_gene: TRBV19

CDR3aa: CASSLAGGDYGYTF
CDR3nt: TGTGCCAGCAGCTTAGCCGGGGGTGACTATGGCTACACCTTC
abundance: -
j_gene: TRBJ1-2
d_gene: -
v_gene: TRBV11-2

CDR3aa: CASSLGDRGPEAFF
CDR3nt: TGTGCCAGCAGCCTAGGGGACAGGGGGCCTGAAGCTTTCTTT
abundance: -
j_gene: TRBJ1-1
d_gene: TRBD1
v_gene: TRBV7-3

CDR3aa: CASRSYSGGYTF
CDR3nt: TGTGCCAGCAGATCTTACTCAGGTGGCTACACCTTC
abundance: -
j_gene: TRBJ1-2
d_gene: -
v_gene: TRBV6-6

CDR3aa: CASSRRTGFGNTIYF
CDR3nt: TGTGCCAGCAGCCGAAGGACAGGGTTCGGAAACACCATATATTTT
abundance: -
j_gene: TRBJ1-3
d_gene: TRBD1
v_gene: TRBV5-6

CDR3aa: CASRPTGAYGYTF
CDR3nt: TGTGCCAGCAGACCGACAGGGGCATATGGCTACACCTTC
abundance: -
j_gene: TRBJ1-2
d_gene: TRBD1
v_gene: TRBV27

CDR3aa: CASSLDPGSSPLHF
CDR3nt: TGTGCCAGCAGCCTTGACCCAGGAAGTTCACCCCTCCACTTT
abundance: once
j_gene: TRBJ1-6
d_gene: -
v_gene: TRBV5-8

CDR3aa: CASSAPSGSSTDTQYF
CDR3nt: TGTGCCAGCAGTGCCCCTAGCGGTTCTAGCACAGATACGCAGTATTTT
abundance: -
j_gene: TRBJ2-3
d_gene: TRBD2
v_gene: TRBV6-1

CDR3aa: CASSPGGGQAAFF
CDR3nt: TGCGCCAGCAGCCCCGGAGGGGGACAGGCAGCTTTCTTT
abundance: few
j_gene: TRBJ1-1
d_gene: TRBD1
v_gene: TRBV5-1

CDR3aa: CASSQTGTSYEQYF
CDR3nt: TGTGCCAGCAGTCAGACAGGGACCTCCTACGAGCAGTACTTC
abundance: -
j_gene: TRBJ2-7
d_gene: TRBD1
v_gene: TRBV6-5